Below, one T cell receptor beta chain is given with its context. Germline V gene sequence: CDR1 MDHEN, CDR2 SYDVKM. The CDR3 runs to 14 residues. V lost 2 bases, J lost 8 bases, and 7 bases stayed unmatched. The record originates from a study of blood T cell repertoires in COVID-19. The repertoire was sequenced with immunoSEQ multiplex PCR; TCRdb's copy has only in-frame clones and lacks some. The sample includes about 210,000 clones, around 92% of them seen just once. The gene calls are TRBV28 and TRBJ1-2; 8 nucleotides match TRBD1. The sequence came from a man aged 25 to 45 with acute or convalescent COVID-19. Sequencing used peripheral blood. This chain's CDR3 is CASSLIDRGGGYTF. The CDR3 DNA reads TGTGCCAGCAGTTTAATCGACAGGGGTGGGGGCTACACCTTC.